In its sample, the clone carrying this T cell receptor (beta chain) was seen many times. Its antigen is currently unknown. These data originate in a study of human T cells and chemical hapten exposure. Study in general: It was small differences in pooled library volume that mainly caused per-sample TCR yields to vary. Broader study findings: With regard to DPC sensitization, TCRs above 1 in 1000 frequency did not change.

The library labeled individual cDNA molecules by adding unique molecular identifiers to them. In the source study's methods: Counts of TCRs in each sample centred on a median of about 96,000 and extended from roughly 23,000 to 700,000. One entry per CDR3 protein results from TCRdb running MiXCR on the RACE reads. The V and J calls were not made by the authors but by TCRdb's processing. The table records roughly 100,000 distinct CDR3 sequences, roughly 8% of them present only once. Per the germline V gene, CDR1 is SEHNR and CDR2 is FQNEAQ (reference sequence). V lost 5 bases and J lost 2, with 17 bases in between. The CDR3 loop spans 16 amino acids. Documented time point: healthy volunteer bleed at 2 weeks. Someone pulled total RNA out of unfractionated whole blood.

The sample consisted of whole blood. The chain recombines TRBV7-9 with TRBJ2-3; D is possibly TRBD1 or TRBD2 (5 bases each). The origin of this receptor is a female donor in good health. Some clones in this sample may be carry-over from other donors' samples. CDR3 bases: TGTGCCAGCAGCAACCGGGACGCCGGTAACACAGATACGCAGTATTTT. Encoded protein: CASSNRDAGNTDTQYF.